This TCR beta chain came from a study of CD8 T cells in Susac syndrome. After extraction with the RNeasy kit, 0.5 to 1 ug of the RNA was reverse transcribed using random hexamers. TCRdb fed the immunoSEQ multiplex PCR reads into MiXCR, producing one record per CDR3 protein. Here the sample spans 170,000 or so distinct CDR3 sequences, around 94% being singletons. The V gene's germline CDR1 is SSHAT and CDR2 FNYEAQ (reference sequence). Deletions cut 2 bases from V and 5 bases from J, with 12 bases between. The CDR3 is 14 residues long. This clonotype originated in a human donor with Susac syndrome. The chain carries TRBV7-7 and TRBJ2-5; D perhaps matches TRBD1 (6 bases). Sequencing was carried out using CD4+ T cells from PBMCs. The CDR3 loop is CASSLNPTGETQYF. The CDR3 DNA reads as TGTGCCAGCAGCTTAAACCCCACAGGGGAGACCCAGTACTTC.